This TCR beta chain emerged from a study of cytomegalovirus exposure and HLA in healthy donors. Study-level points and caveats: Most of the CMV-associated TCR beta chains (in a later analysis) appeared to be HLA-restricted. It has been reported that TCR beta sequences accurately predicted the HLA-A and HLA-B alleles of most subjects. One variant, a missense change in DCLRE1C, was linked in a later analysis to TCR beta V- and J-gene trimming.

The PCR used 60 Vbeta and 13 Jbeta primers. Repertoires were generated with immunoSEQ multiplex PCR, while TCRdb's copy carries only in-frame clones and drops some. Among 100,000 to 150,000 clones listed, 75% to 90% were seen once. Nominally healthy donors provided the samples, though records likely missed some immune exposures. The CDR3 loop spans 14 amino acids. The germline gives CDR1 MNHEY, CDR2 SMNVEV (reference sequence). J gave up 4 bases and V 6 bases, and 7 bases lay outside the gene matches. Note on this clone: No antigen is known for it.

This clonotype was obtained from a man aged 25-45 years in good health and CMV-seropositive. V gene TRBV27 combines with J gene TRBJ1-2, with 8 bases fitting TRBD1. Sequences were obtained from PBMCs. CDR3 sequence: CASRPGQDFYGYTF. DNA for the CDR3: TGTGCCAGCAGACCGGGACAGGATTTCTATGGCTACACCTTC.